The 26 T cell receptor beta chains reported below all come from one sample, sequenced in a study of glioma-infiltrating T cells. The iRepertoire nested amplicon-rescue multiplex PCR amplified TCR alpha and beta CDR3s from RNA. A single record per CDR3 protein comes from TCRdb applying MiXCR to the multiplex PCR reads. Here the sample spans fewer than 200,000 distinct CDR3 sequences, more than 35% being singletons. The sample was glioma tissue, nonneoplastic brain tissue, or PBMCs (not recorded which). These receptors were obtained from a human donor with low-grade glioma or glioblastoma, undergoing nonglioma brain surgery, or in good health (not recorded which).

The rearrangement uses TRBV5-1 and TRBJ2-7, with D possibly TRBD1 on 5 matching bases. From germline, CDR1 is SGHRS and CDR2 YFSETQ. V gave up 0 bases and J gave up 5 bases, with 9 bases separating them. CDR3 length: 13 residues. The CDR3 loop reads CASSLGKGNEQYF. The CDR3 DNA sequence: TGCGCCAGCAGCTTGGGAAAGGGGAACGAGCAGTACTTC. The whole variable domain, remainder taken from reference TRBV5-1 and TRBJ2-7, is KAGVTQTPRYLIKTRGQQVTLSCSPISGHRSVSWYQQTPGQGLQFLFEYFSETQRNKGNFPGRFSGRQFSNSRSEMNVSTLELGDSALYLCASSLGKGNEQYFGPGTRLTVT.

This clonotype occurred a few times. V usage is TRBV3-1 and J usage is TRBJ2-7; 7 positions agree with TRBD2. CDR1 is LGHDT and CDR2 is YNNKEL in the germline V gene (reference sequence). The CDR3 has 15 residues. After removal of 0 bases from V and 4 bases from J, the junction contained 6 bases not matched to a gene. The CDR3 reads CASSQDSSGPYEQYF. For the CDR3, the DNA is TGTGCCAGCAGCCAAGACTCTAGCGGACCTTACGAGCAGTACTTC.

Regarding this clonotype: The junction and the germline gene differ at one end; a read error may be behind it. V and J are TRBV24-1 and TRBJ2-1; D not certain. In germline, CDR1 is KGHDR, CDR2 SFDVKD. This CDR3 is built from 13 residues. In DNA form, the CDR3 reads TGTGCCACCAGTGGAGGAGCATTGAATGGGCAGTTCTTC. This codes for CATSGGALNGQFF.

This clonotype was counted ten times or more. The genes are TRBV20-1 and TRBJ2-5; 7 bases align to TRBD1. The trim removed 6 bases at V and 2 bases at J, leaving 9 bases unmatched. The germline V gene has CDR1 DFQATT and CDR2 SNEGSKA (reference sequence). This CDR3 is built from 14 residues. CDR3: CSAEGTALQETQYF. DNA of the CDR3: TGCAGTGCGGAAGGGACAGCGCTTCAAGAGACCCAGTACTTC.

This clonotype was observed once. A single base separates this from a much larger clone, so it may be a read error. The gene calls are TRBV20-1 and TRBJ2-5; 11 bases match TRBD2. Germline V CDR1 and CDR2: DFQATT, SNEGSKA (reference sequence). CDR3 size: 15 residues. DNA for the CDR3: TGCAGTGCTAGAGCGAAAGATAGCGGGAGGGAGACCGAGTACTTC. Its protein is CSARAKDSGRETEYF.

This clonotype was counted ten times or more. The CDR3, as DNA: TGTGCCAGCAGTTTACGAACAGCTAACACCGGGGAGCTGTTTTTT. This sequence encodes CASSLRTANTGELFF. This sequence joins TRBV27 and TRBJ2-2; no firm D call. V lost 2 bases and J lost 2, with 9 bases in between. The CDR3 sequence is 15 residues long. CDR1 and CDR2 (germline): MNHEY, SMNVEV (reference sequence).

In the case of this clonotype: A read error is possible here, since a much larger clone lies one base away. The chain carries TRBV28 and TRBJ2-7; 7 nucleotides line up with TRBD2. The CDR3 extends over 16 amino acids. Germline V CDR1 and CDR2: MDHEN, SYDVKM. J lost 1 base, V lost 7 bases, and 13 bases had no gene match. The chain's CDR3 is CASNIPSGDRSYEQYF. The CDR3 region has the DNA TGTGCCAGCAATATTCCTAGCGGAGATAGGTCCTACGAGCAGTACTTC.

This clonotype was seen ten or more times. The chain joins TRBV28 to TRBJ2-7; D call uncertain. The CDR3 loop spans 13 amino acids. V was clipped by 8 bases and J by 2 bases, with 13 bases between them. The germline CDR1 and CDR2 sequences are MDHEN and SYDVKM. The CDR3 DNA sequence: TGTGCCAGCCGAGGATGGAGCCCCTACGAGCAGTACTTC. As protein: CASRGWSPYEQYF.

This clonotype was counted ten times or more. This chain connects TRBV6-6 to TRBJ2-5; maybe TRBD2 (5 bases). V gave up 2 bases and J gave up 1 base, with 5 bases separating them. Germline CDR1 and CDR2: MNHNY and SVGAGI (reference sequence). The CDR3 covers 13 residues. Here the CDR3 reads CASSYTSQETQYF. Here the CDR3 DNA reads TGTGCCAGCAGTTACACTAGCCAAGAGACCCAGTACTTC.

This clonotype was detected a few times. The CDR3 nucleotides are TGCGCCAGCAGCCTAGCGGTCAGCTCCTACAATGAGCAGTTCTTC. As protein: CASSLAVSSYNEQFF. The V call is TRBV4-1, the J call TRBJ2-1; a possible D gene is TRBD2 (6 bases). The germline V gene has CDR1 MGHRA and CDR2 YSYEKL. Trimming removed 4 bases at V and 0 bases at J, with 10 bases between. The length of the CDR3 is 15 residues.

CDR3 in amino acids: CASSLRGSADYGYTF. As DNA, the CDR3 is TGTGCCAGCAGCCTAAGGGGGTCCGCGGACTATGGCTACACCTTC. The chain has TRBV4-2 and TRBJ1-2, with D perhaps matching TRBD1 (6 bases). This CDR3 spans 15 amino acids. With 4 bases removed from V and 3 bases from J, the gap between germline ends came to 15 bases. CDR1 and CDR2 (germline): LGHNA, YNFKEQ.

As concerns this clonotype: A single base separates this from a much larger clone, so it may be a read error. The chain employs TRBV20-1 and TRBJ2-5; D is unresolved. CDR3 size: 12 residues. Trimming took off 2 bases at V and 5 bases at J, with 9 bases between the two ends. From germline, CDR1 is DFQATT and CDR2 SNEGSKA (reference sequence). The CDR3 protein is CSARYGIETQYF. The DNA for the CDR3 is TGCAGTGCTAGATACGGAATTGAGACCCAGTACTTC.

This clonotype was recorded many times. J is TRBJ2-3 and V is TRBV20-1, with D possibly being TRBD2 (5 bases). Trimming pared 0 bases from V and 1 base from J, leaving 14 bases between. This CDR3 contains 16 residues. Per the germline V gene, CDR1 is DFQATT and CDR2 is SNEGSKA (reference sequence). CDR3 nucleotides: TGCAGTGCTAGAGATATGGAGACTAAGGGCACAGATACGCAGTATTTT. This codes for CSARDMETKGTDTQYF.

The chain has TRBV20-1 and TRBJ2-7; weak D call: TRBD2 (6 bases). Near its end, the DNA agrees better with TRBJ2-5, so the J call may be wrong. This CDR3 has 14 amino acids. Germline CDR1 reads DFQATT; CDR2 reads SNEGSKA (reference sequence). CDR3 sequence reads: CSAPTRDFYETQYF. The CDR3 bases are TGCAGTGCCCCCACGCGGGATTTTTACGAGACCCAGTACTTC.

A single count supports this clonotype. A read error may explain this, as a much larger clone is one base away. This rearrangement joins TRBV10-3 to TRBJ2-3, with TRBD2 as a possible D gene (5 bases). Germline assignment: CDR1 ENHRY and CDR2 SYGVKD. CDR3 size: 17 residues. V lost 2 bases and J lost 7, with 22 bases in between. CDR3 sequence: CAISEPTGERAFHTQYF. CDR3 coding DNA: TGTGCCATCAGTGAGCCTACTGGGGAGCGCGCGTTTCATACGCAGTATTTT.

On this clonotype itself: One end of the junction does not line up with germline, which may come from a read error. V is TRBV7-2 and J is TRBJ2-5; 7 nucleotides line up with TRBD1. In germline, CDR1 is SGHTA, CDR2 FQGNSA. The CDR3 is 13 amino acids. CDR3 sequence reads: CASSPGTEETKYF. CDR3 sequence (DNA): TGTGCCAGCAGCCCAGGGACAGAAGAGACCAAGTACTTC.

This clonotype occurred a few times. The chain uses TRBV12-3 or TRBV12-4 and TRBJ1-3; TRBD1 is a possible D gene (5 bases). The CDR3 is made up of 15 amino acids. Between the trimmed V and J ends, which lost 0 bases and 2 bases, there was a span of 8 bases. The CDR3 loop reads CASSLAGGTGNTIYF. CDR3 nucleotides: TGTGCCAGCAGTTTAGCGGGGGGGACTGGAAACACCATATATTTT.

About this clonotype itself: A read error may produce the germline difference seen at one junction end. This chain uses TRBV28 with TRBJ2-5; weak D call: TRBD2 (6 bases). This CDR3 is 14 amino acids long. Germline V gives CDR1 MDHEN, CDR2 SYDVKM. CDR3 sequence: CARSFGLRKETQYF. Here the CDR3 DNA reads TGTGCCAGGAGTTTCGGACTAAGAAAAGAGACACAGTACTTC. The full variable domain, rest sourced from reference TRBV28 and TRBJ2-5, is DVKVTQSSRYLVKRTGEKVFLECVQDMDHENMFWYRQDPGLGLRLIYFSYDVKMKEKGDIPEGYSVSREKKERFSLILESASTNQTSMYLCARSFGLRKETQYFGPGTRLLVL.

A note on this clonotype: Possible read error: a much larger clone is one base away. This chain joins TRBV3-1 and TRBJ1-3; possible D gene TRBD1, 6 bases. The CDR3 is made up of 14 amino acids. Germline assignment: CDR1 LGHDT and CDR2 YNNKEL (reference sequence). Trimming removed 0 bases at V and 4 bases at J, with 7 bases between. This chain's CDR3 is CASSQDDRGNTIYF. The DNA for the CDR3 is TGTGCCAGCAGCCAAGACGACAGGGGAAACACCATATATTTT.

Concerning this clonotype: This clone may be a read error of a much larger clone one base away. The chain combines TRBV28 with TRBJ2-7, with 8 bases identical to TRBD1. Germline CDR1 is MDHEN and CDR2 is SYDVKM. The CDR3 contains 15 residues. The CDR3 reads CATIGDGQGSYDQYF. The CDR3 region has the DNA TGTGCCACTATAGGGGATGGACAGGGATCCTACGATCAGTACTTC. Full variable domain (outside the CDR3, taken from reference TRBV28 and TRBJ2-7): DVKVTQSSRYLVKRTGEKVFLECVQDMDHENMFWYRQDPGLGLRLIYFSYDVKMKEKGDIPEGYSVSREKKERFSLILESASTNQTSMYLCATIGDGQGSYDQYFGPGTRLTVT.

There are many counts of this clonotype. The rearrangement links TRBV6-1 to TRBJ2-1; D perhaps matches TRBD1 (7 bases). Trimming shortened V by 5 bases and J by 3 bases, and 20 bases separated the two germline ends. In germline, CDR1 is MNHNS, CDR2 SASEGT. The CDR3 length is 17 residues. The CDR3 DNA follows: TGTGCCAGCAGTCCCTTTTTTTCAGGGGGAGGCTACAATGAGCAGTTCTTC. Its translation is CASSPFFSGGGYNEQFF.

The table lists this clonotype with a few counts. A much larger clone differs from this one at a single base, so this may be a read error. The rearrangement links TRBV27 to TRBJ2-7; TRBD2 is a possible D gene (6 bases). This CDR3 is 14 amino acids long. Germline-derived CDR1 and CDR2 are MNHEY and SMNVEV (reference sequence). Trimming removed 4 bases from V and 6 bases from J, with 16 bases in between. Here the CDR3 DNA reads TGTGCCAGCAGTTGTGCGGGACTTAAAGGCGAGCAGTACTTC. Its translation is CASSCAGLKGEQYF.

The V and J genes are TRBV6-1 and TRBJ2-1; no clear D. The germline gives CDR1 MNHNS, CDR2 SASEGT. This CDR3 comprises 12 residues. V was shortened by 6 bases and J by 3 bases, with 6 bases between the two germline ends. The CDR3 here is CASRGYYNEQFF. As DNA, the CDR3 is TGTGCCAGCAGGGGGTACTACAATGAGCAGTTCTTC.

This clonotype was counted many times. The genes are TRBV3-1 and TRBJ2-1; no clear D. Trimming stripped 1 base from V and 5 bases from J, with 9 bases between. Germline CDR1 is LGHDT and CDR2 is YNNKEL (reference sequence). There are 14 residues in the CDR3. The CDR3 protein is CASSQVMRDNEQFF. The CDR3 nucleotides are TGTGCCAGCAGCCAAGTGATGCGAGACAATGAGCAGTTCTTC.

There are a few counts of this clonotype. Just one base apart from a much larger clone, this may be a read error. The chain recombines TRBV27 with TRBJ1-5; no clear D gene. Germline assignment: CDR1 MNHEY and CDR2 SMNVEV (reference sequence). The CDR3 runs to 13 residues. CDR3 sequence: CASSQEVNQHQHF. The CDR3 bases are TGTGCCAGCAGTCAGGAGGTAAATCAGCACCAGCATTTT.

This clonotype was counted at least ten times. V gene TRBV20-1 combines with J gene TRBJ1-1; tentative D call: TRBD1 (5 bases). The CDR3 extends over 13 amino acids. Trimming cost V 6 bases and J 7 bases, with 18 bases left between them. CDR1 and CDR2 from the germline V gene are DFQATT and SNEGSKA (reference sequence). CDR3 loop: CSATTGGWGEAFF. The CDR3 nucleotides read TGCAGTGCCACGACGGGGGGATGGGGTGAAGCTTTCTTT.